This TCR beta chain was found in a study of T cells in Graves' hyperthyroidism and ophthalmopathy. Study conclusions and caveats: Most thyroid clonotypes that were expanded above 0.001 also turned up in blood. The model predicted ophthalmopathy a median around 6.5 months before onset.

At first hyperthyroidism diagnosis, before any ophthalmopathy symptoms, the blood sample was collected. PBMCs stemmed from around 10 ml fresh peripheral blood. Researchers took RNA transcripts and amplified the TCR beta CDR3 regions from them. Initially, a first-round RT-PCR of the TCR CDR3 employed the HTBI primer set. MiXCR, applied by TCRdb to the multiplex PCR reads, yields one record per CDR3 protein. The sample carries more than 550,000 distinct CDR3 sequences, approximately 19% recorded once. V was clipped by 5 bases and J by 3 bases; unmatched bases: 5. The germline V gene encodes CDR1 SGHNT and CDR2 YENEEA. This CDR3 region has 14 residues. At least ten counts were recorded for this clonotype. Its matching antigen is unknown.

This chain connects TRBV11-3 to TRBJ2-7; TRBD1 agrees at 9 bases. The sequenced sample consisted of blood. The TCR comes from a woman between 50 and 59 years old with Graves' hyperthyroidism that later progressed to Graves' ophthalmopathy. DNA for the CDR3: TGTGCCAGCAGCAAACAGGGGGCCGGCTACGAGCAGTACTTC. It is translated as CASSKQGAGYEQYF.